This T cell receptor beta chain was sequenced for a study of vaccination and CD4 T cells after COVID-19. Study summary: Six males and four females constituted the convalescent cohort, two of whom were Hispanic. Blood was drawn a median roughly 79 days post second dose, range 14 to 241. Whole-study results and caveats: Median SARS-CoV-2-reactive clonotype numbers rose nonsignificantly, roughly 21 to 38. It was found that, in convalescent patients, 304 of 307 vaccine-specific clones were spike mono-reactive.

Time point given: late sampling 161 to 241 days after vaccination in a few convalescent patients. TCRdb re-analysed the PCR reads in MiXCR, keeping a single row per CDR3 protein. The sample carries approximately 40,000 distinct CDR3 sequences, 36% recorded once. Turning to this clonotype: Its target is unknown.

The V and J ends lost 5 bases and 4 bases, in that order; junction bases with no gene match: 6. Germline loops: CDR1 KGHDR, CDR2 SFDVKD. This CDR3 is built from 15 residues. The TCR comes from a human donor who had recovered from COVID-19. The chain carries TRBV24-1 and TRBJ2-3; 9 bases fit TRBD2. Material: CD4+ T cells from blood, obtained about 7 months after SARS-CoV-2 vaccination. CDR3 sequence reads: CATSVPAGGPDTQYF. The DNA of the CDR3 is TGTGCCACCAGTGTACCAGCGGGAGGACCAGATACGCAGTATTTT.